One sample yielded the 21 T cell receptor beta chains listed below, sequenced in a study of blood T cells in healthy people across ages. Then a second PCR, running roughly 7 to 11 cycles, was carried out with a sample-barcoded 5' primer and a J-beta primer mix. TCRdb reprocessed the 5' RACE reads via MiXCR and lists one record per CDR3 protein. This table has fewer than 900,000 distinct CDR3 sequences, roughly 40% appearing once. The source material was blood. These receptors were taken from a man aged 18 to 30 in good health.

J is TRBJ1-3 and V is TRBV12-3 or TRBV12-4, with unresolved D. This CDR3 has 14 residues. Trimming removed 3 bases at V and 5 bases at J, with 11 bases between. The CDR3 loop is CASSLSGVRNTIYF. The CDR3 coding sequence is TGTGCCAGCAGTTTGTCCGGGGTTCGAAACACCATATATTTT.

The chain recombines TRBV29-1 with TRBJ1-1; TRBD1 is a possible D gene (5 bases). CDR1 is SQVTM and CDR2 is ANQGSEA in the germline V gene. This CDR3 region has 11 residues. The CDR3 spells CRADTPTEAFF. The DNA of the CDR3 is TGCAGAGCGGACACCCCCACTGAAGCTTTCTTT.

The chain combines TRBV4-1 with TRBJ2-2; perhaps TRBD2 as D (7 bases). With 0 bases removed from V and 7 bases from J, the gap between germline ends came to 15 bases. This CDR3 comprises 16 residues. Germline V gene data show CDR1 as MGHRA and CDR2 as YSYEKL. CDR3 region: CASSQEVGGGSGELFF. DNA of the CDR3: TGCGCCAGCAGCCAAGAAGTAGGCGGGGGCAGCGGGGAGCTGTTTTTT.

This clonotype was seen a few times. The chain links TRBV10-3 to TRBJ1-1; D is possibly TRBD1 (6 bases). The germline V and J ends were trimmed by 6 bases and 4 bases, with 15 bases remaining between them. This CDR3 comprises 14 residues. The germline gives CDR1 ENHRY, CDR2 SYGVKD. CDR3 nucleotides: TGTGCCATCAGCAAAACCACAGGGCCCACTGAAGCTTTCTTT. This gives the protein CAISKTTGPTEAFF.

This clonotype occurred a few times. The genes are TRBV12-3 or TRBV12-4 and TRBJ1-5, with TRBD1 as a possible D gene (5 bases). CDR3 length: 14 amino acids. Trimming removed 4 bases at V and 3 bases at J, with 10 bases between. The CDR3 DNA is TGTGCCAGCAGTTCCAGGGAATTCAATCAGCCCCAGCATTTT. It translates to CASSSREFNQPQHF.

This clonotype was detected ten times or more. In nucleotides, the CDR3 is TGTGCCAGCGGTAGGGACAGGGTATATGGCTACACCTTC. Translated, it gives CASGRDRVYGYTF. V gene TRBV27 combines with J gene TRBJ1-2, with 9 bases fitting TRBD1. This CDR3 spans 13 amino acids. Looked up from germline, CDR1 is MNHEY and CDR2 is SMNVEV (reference sequence). Unmatched junction bases numbered 6, after V lost 8 bases and J lost 5 bases.

Note on this clonotype: One end of the junction varies from germline; a read error may be responsible. CDR3 in amino acids: CASGPSRGSGRSYNEQFF. As DNA, the CDR3 is TGCGCCAGCGGCCCCTCCAGGGGATCGGGCAGATCCTACAATGAGCAGTTTTTC. This chain uses TRBV4-1 with TRBJ2-1; D may be TRBD1 (6 bases). The CDR3 is 18 residues long. CDR1 is MGHRA, CDR2 YSYEKL, per germline.

The chain uses TRBV12-3 or TRBV12-4 and TRBJ2-4; D call uncertain. The J call is doubtful: the DNA matches TRBJ2-7 better. The CDR3 extends over 14 amino acids. CDR3 DNA: TGTGCCAGCAGTTTTGGTGCTCTTCTCTACGAGCAGTACTTC. Protein sequence: CASSFGALLYEQYF.

This clonotype has more than one count but fewer than ten. The rearrangement uses TRBV27 and TRBJ1-2, with TRBD1 identical over 9 bases. V shed 6 bases, J shed 7 bases, and the junction held 12 bases outside the gene matches. Germline-derived CDR1 and CDR2 are MNHEY and SMNVEV (reference sequence). This CDR3 spans 15 amino acids. The CDR3 coding sequence is TGTGCCAGCAGATACAATGAGCGGGACAGGGCTGGCTACACCTTC. Protein product: CASRYNERDRAGYTF.

The chain has TRBV21-1 and TRBJ1-5; TRBD1 reflects the table's D call only, with no check against the DNA. TRBV21-1 is a pseudogene segment. The CDR3 has 19 amino acids. CDR3 amino acids: CASSKVVRDRGLDNQPQHF. The CDR3 nucleotides are TGTGCCAGCAGCAAAGTCGTAAGGGACAGGGGTCTAGACAATCAGCCCCAGCATTTT.

The CDR3 DNA follows: TGTGCCAGCAAATTGGTAACAGACACAGATACGCAGTATTTT. This sequence encodes CASKLVTDTDTQYF. V gene TRBV6-1 combines with J gene TRBJ2-3; no clear D gene. Germline CDR1 is MNHNS and CDR2 is SASEGT. The CDR3 covers 14 residues. Trimming cost V 7 bases and J 2 bases, with 13 bases left between them.

This rearrangement joins TRBV5-1 to TRBJ2-2; tentatively, D is TRBD1 (6 bases). V was clipped by 2 bases and J by 1 base, with 12 bases between them. The CDR3 extends over 16 amino acids. Germline V gene lookup returns CDR1 SGHRS and CDR2 YFSETQ. This chain's CDR3 is CASSFPMTGNTGELFF. The CDR3 nucleotides are TGCGCCAGCAGCTTCCCCATGACAGGGAACACCGGGGAGCTGTTTTTT.

The gene calls are TRBV7-2 and TRBJ2-7; no reliable D call. Between the trimmed V and J ends, which lost 0 bases and 2 bases, there was a span of 8 bases. CDR1 is SGHTA, CDR2 FQGNSA, per germline. CDR3 length: 14 residues. The CDR3 sequence is CASSLASTAYEQYF. Written as DNA, the CDR3 is TGTGCCAGCAGCTTAGCGTCGACGGCCTACGAGCAGTACTTC.

This clonotype has at least ten counts. The chain links TRBV12-3 or TRBV12-4 to TRBJ2-3, with 8 bases aligning to TRBD2. With 2 bases clipped from V and 6 bases from J, the junction kept 7 bases outside the gene matches. The CDR3 contains 15 residues. CDR3 residues: CASSLRGGKVDTQYF. The CDR3 nucleotides are TGTGCCAGCAGTTTACGCGGGGGGAAGGTCGATACGCAGTATTTT.

This clonotype was counted a few times. The chain joins TRBV12-3 or TRBV12-4 to TRBJ1-1; the D gene is possibly TRBD1 (5 bases). V lost 6 bases to trimming and J lost 6 bases, with 17 bases between them. The CDR3 length is 14 residues. CDR3 coding DNA: TGTGCCAGCAGCTCAGACCCAGGGCGGCCTGAAGCTTTCTTT. This encodes CASSSDPGRPEAFF.

For this clonotype: Mismatch with germline at one junction end may stem from a read error. The V and J genes are TRBV7-2 and TRBJ2-7; 8 bases are a match to TRBD2. The CDR3 contains 15 residues. Germline CDR1 SGHTA, CDR2 FQGNSA. CDR3 in DNA: TGTGTCAGCAGATATAGCGGGGTGAGCTCCTACGAGCAGTACTTC. Translating gives CVSRYSGVSSYEQYF.

J is TRBJ1-1 and V is TRBV5-1, with TRBD1 as a possible D gene (6 bases). V gave up 3 bases and J gave up 0 bases, with 21 bases separating them. The germline V gene has CDR1 SGHRS and CDR2 YFSETQ. The CDR3 runs to 18 residues. The CDR3 is CASSSVPGGGQMNTEAFF. In nucleotides, the CDR3 is TGCGCCAGCAGCTCGGTCCCTGGTGGCGGACAGATGAACACTGAAGCTTTCTTT.

This clonotype occurred a few times. The chain couples TRBV29-1 to TRBJ2-7; D ambiguous. Per the germline V gene, CDR1 is SQVTM and CDR2 is ANQGSEA. CDR3 length: 12 residues. V was cut by 4 bases and J by 2 bases, with 9 bases left in between. The CDR3 bases are TGCAGCGTTGGTAGCAGCCCCTACGAGCAGTACTTC. This codes for CSVGSSPYEQYF.

V usage is TRBV12-3 or TRBV12-4 and J usage is TRBJ2-2; D not certain. Deletions cut 3 bases from V and 5 bases from J, with 13 bases between. The CDR3 contains 15 residues. CDR3 region: CASSFLLSRTGELFF. Written as DNA, the CDR3 is TGTGCCAGCAGTTTTCTCCTTTCGAGGACCGGGGAGCTGTTTTTT.

The chain combines TRBV25-1 with TRBJ1-2, with D possibly TRBD1 on 6 matching bases. Germline CDR1 is MGHDK and CDR2 is SYGVNS. CDR3 length equals 14 residues. Between the trimmed V and J ends, which lost 2 bases and 2 bases, there was a span of 9 bases. The CDR3 DNA reads as TGTGCCAGCAGTGAAGGCGGGACAAACTATGGCTACACCTTC. It translates to CASSEGGTNYGYTF.

This clonotype occurred many times. The chain uses TRBV29-1 and TRBJ2-1; a possible D gene is TRBD1 (6 bases). The germline gives CDR1 SQVTM, CDR2 ANQGSEA. The CDR3 runs 12 residues. V was pared by 7 bases and J by 3 bases, with 10 bases between. In nucleotides, the CDR3 is TGCAGCGCGGAAGGGGGCTACAATGAGCAGTTCTTC. This codes for CSAEGGYNEQFF.